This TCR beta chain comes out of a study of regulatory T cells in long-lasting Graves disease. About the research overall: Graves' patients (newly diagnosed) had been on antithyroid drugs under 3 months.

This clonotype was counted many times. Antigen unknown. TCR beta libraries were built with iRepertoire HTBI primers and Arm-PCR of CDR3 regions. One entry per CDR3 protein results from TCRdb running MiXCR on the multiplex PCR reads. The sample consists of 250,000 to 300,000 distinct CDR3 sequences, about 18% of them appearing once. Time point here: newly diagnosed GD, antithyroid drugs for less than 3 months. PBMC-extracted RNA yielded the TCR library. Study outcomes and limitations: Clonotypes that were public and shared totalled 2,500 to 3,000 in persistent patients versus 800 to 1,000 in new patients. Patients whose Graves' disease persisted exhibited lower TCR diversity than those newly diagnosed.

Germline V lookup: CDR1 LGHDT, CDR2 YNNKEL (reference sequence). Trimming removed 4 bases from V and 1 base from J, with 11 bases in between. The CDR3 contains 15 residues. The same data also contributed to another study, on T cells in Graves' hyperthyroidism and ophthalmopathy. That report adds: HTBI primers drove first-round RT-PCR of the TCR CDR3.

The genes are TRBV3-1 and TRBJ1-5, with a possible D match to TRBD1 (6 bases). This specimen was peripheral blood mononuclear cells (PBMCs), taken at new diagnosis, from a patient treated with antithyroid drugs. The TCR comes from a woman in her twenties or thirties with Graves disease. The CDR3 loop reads CASSPTQGSNQPQHF. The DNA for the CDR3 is TGTGCCAGCAGCCCAACACAGGGAAGCAATCAGCCCCAGCATTTT.